Listed here are 4 T cell receptor beta chains from one sample, sequenced in a study of T cell responses to AZD1222 COVID-19 vaccine. This table comes from immunoSEQ multiplex PCR, and its TCRdb copy is limited to in-frame clones, with some not included. The table includes around 120,000 clones, roughly 91% detected once. The sequencing used peripheral blood, collected 28 days after the second AZD1222 dose. Receptors were obtained from an adult who received the AZD1222 COVID-19 vaccine.

This clone appeared once. V is TRBV7-2 and J is TRBJ1-5; D not resolved. V dropped 1 base and J dropped 0 bases, with 7 bases sitting between them. CDR1 is SGHTA, CDR2 FQGNSA, per germline. This CDR3 is 15 amino acids long. Here the CDR3 DNA reads TGTGCCAGCAGCTTAGACCAGTATAGCAATCAGCCCCAGCATTTT. As protein: CASSLDQYSNQPQHF.

The chain couples TRBV5-5 to TRBJ2-2; 10 bases map to TRBD2. Germline CDR1 SGHKS, CDR2 YYEKEE (reference sequence). This CDR3 comprises 18 residues. Losses at the gene ends were 1 base for V and 6 bases for J; bases not matched to a gene: 12. The CDR3 coding sequence is TGTGCCAGCAGCTTGCCTAGCGGGAGATATCCCTCGGCCGGGGAGCTGTTTTTT. Protein product: CASSLPSGRYPSAGELFF.

CDR3 nucleotides: TGTGCCAGCAGGCCTGATAGCGGCCACACAGATACGCAGTATTTT. It translates to CASRPDSGHTDTQYF. The chain joins TRBV6-5 to TRBJ2-3, with a tentative D call TRBD2 (6 bases). This CDR3 has 15 residues. The V gene's germline CDR1 is MNHEY and CDR2 SVGAGI. V lost 6 bases to trimming and J lost 2 bases, with 15 bases between them.

The chain employs TRBV3-1 (or the pseudogene TRBV3-2) and TRBJ2-3; 7 bases are a match to TRBD2. This CDR3 contains 15 residues. The V gene end was trimmed by 1 base and the J gene end by 3 bases; junction bases not matched to a gene: 4. Germline CDR1 reads LGHDT; CDR2 reads YNNKEL (reference sequence). CDR3 in DNA: TGTGCCAGCAGCCAAGGGCTAGCGGTTACAGATACGCAGTATTTT. Amino acid sequence: CASSQGLAVTDTQYF.